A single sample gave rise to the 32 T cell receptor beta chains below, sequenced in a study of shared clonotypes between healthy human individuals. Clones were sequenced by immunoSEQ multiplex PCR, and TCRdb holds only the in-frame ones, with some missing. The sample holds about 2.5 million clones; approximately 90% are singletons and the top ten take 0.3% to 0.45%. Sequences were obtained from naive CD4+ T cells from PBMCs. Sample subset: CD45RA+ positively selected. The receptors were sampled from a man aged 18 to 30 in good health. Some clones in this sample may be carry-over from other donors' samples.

CDR3 residues: CASGLVGRPEVDEQYF. In DNA, the CDR3 is TGTGCTAGTGGTTTGGTGGGTCGACCCGAGGTGGACGAGCAGTACTTC. V gene TRBV12-5 combines with J gene TRBJ2-7; D is unresolved. V gave up 0 bases and J gave up 5 bases, with 17 bases separating them. Germline loops: CDR1 LGHNT, CDR2 FRNRAP. The CDR3 spans 16 residues.

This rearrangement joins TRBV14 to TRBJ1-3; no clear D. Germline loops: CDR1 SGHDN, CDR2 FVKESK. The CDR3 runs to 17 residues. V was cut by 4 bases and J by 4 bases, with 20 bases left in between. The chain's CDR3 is CASSLVKSRAGGNTIYF. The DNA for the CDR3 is TGTGCCAGCAGCCTAGTAAAATCGAGGGCAGGCGGAAACACCATATATTTT.

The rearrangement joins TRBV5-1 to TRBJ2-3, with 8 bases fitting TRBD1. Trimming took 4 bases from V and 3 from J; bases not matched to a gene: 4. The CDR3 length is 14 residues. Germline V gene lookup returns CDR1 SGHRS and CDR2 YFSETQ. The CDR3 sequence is CASSVDRVTDTQYF. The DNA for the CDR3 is TGCGCCAGCAGCGTGGACAGGGTGACAGATACGCAGTATTTT.

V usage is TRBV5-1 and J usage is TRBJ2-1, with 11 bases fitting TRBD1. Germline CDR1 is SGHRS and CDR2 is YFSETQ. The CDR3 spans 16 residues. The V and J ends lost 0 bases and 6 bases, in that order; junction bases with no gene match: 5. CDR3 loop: CASSLVSGQGANEQFF. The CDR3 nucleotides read TGCGCCAGCAGCTTGGTATCCGGACAGGGGGCCAATGAGCAGTTCTTC.

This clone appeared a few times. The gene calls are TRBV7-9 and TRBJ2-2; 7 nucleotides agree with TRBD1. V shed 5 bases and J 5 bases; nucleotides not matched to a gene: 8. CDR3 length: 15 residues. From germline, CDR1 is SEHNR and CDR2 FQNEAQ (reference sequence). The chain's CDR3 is CASSLQGVRTGELFF. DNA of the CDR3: TGTGCCAGCAGCCTTCAGGGGGTCAGGACCGGGGAGCTGTTTTTT.

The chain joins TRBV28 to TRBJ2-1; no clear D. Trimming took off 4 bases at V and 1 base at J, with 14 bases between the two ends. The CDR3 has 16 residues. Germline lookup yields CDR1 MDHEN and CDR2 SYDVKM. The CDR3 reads CASSCLIAESYNEQFF. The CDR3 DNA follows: TGTGCCAGCAGTTGCCTTATAGCTGAATCCTACAATGAGCAGTTCTTC.

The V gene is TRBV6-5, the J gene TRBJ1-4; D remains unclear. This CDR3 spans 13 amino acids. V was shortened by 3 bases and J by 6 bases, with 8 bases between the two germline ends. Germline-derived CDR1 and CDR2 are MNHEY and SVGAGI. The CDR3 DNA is TGTGCCAGCAGTTATTGGAGGGATGAAAAACTGTTTTTT. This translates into CASSYWRDEKLFF.

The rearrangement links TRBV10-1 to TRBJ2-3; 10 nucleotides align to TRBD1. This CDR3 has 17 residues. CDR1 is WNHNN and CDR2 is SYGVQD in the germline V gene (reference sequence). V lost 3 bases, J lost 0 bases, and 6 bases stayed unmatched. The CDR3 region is CASSDGQGGPSTDTQYF. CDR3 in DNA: TGCGCCAGCAGTGACGGACAGGGGGGTCCTAGCACAGATACGCAGTATTTT.

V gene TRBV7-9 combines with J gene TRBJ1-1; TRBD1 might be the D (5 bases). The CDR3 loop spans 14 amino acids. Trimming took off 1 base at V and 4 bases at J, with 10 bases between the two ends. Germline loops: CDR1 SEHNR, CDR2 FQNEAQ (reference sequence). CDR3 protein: CASSLGVGGTEAFF. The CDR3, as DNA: TGTGCCAGCAGCTTAGGGGTCGGGGGCACTGAAGCTTTCTTT. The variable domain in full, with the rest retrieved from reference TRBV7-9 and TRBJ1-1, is DTGVSQNPRHKITKRGQNVTFRCDPISEHNRLYWYRQTLGQGPEFLTYFQNEAQLEKSRLLSDRFSAERPKGSFSTLEIQRTEQGDSAMYLCASSLGVGGTEAFFGQGTRLTVV.

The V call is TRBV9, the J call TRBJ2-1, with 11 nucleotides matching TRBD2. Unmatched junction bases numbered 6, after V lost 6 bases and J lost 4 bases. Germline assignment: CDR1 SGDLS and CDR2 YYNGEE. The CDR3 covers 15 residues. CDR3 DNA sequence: TGTGCCAGCACCCGTAGCGGGAGGGCGTACAATGAGCAGTTCTTC. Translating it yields CASTRSGRAYNEQFF.

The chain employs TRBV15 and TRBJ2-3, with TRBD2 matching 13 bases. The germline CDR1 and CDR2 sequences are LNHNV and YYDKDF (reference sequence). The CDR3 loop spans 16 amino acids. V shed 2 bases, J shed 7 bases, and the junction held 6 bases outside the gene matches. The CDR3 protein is CATSRKLAGGVYTQYF. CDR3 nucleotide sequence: TGTGCCACCAGCAGAAAACTAGCGGGGGGGGTTTATACGCAGTATTTT.

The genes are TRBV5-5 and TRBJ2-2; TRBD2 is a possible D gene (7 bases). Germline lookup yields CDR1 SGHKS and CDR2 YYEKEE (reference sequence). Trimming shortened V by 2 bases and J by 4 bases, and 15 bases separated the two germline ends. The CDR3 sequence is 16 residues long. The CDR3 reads CASSLQTGGRTGELFF. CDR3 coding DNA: TGTGCCAGCAGCTTACAAACCGGGGGGCGCACCGGGGAGCTGTTTTTT.

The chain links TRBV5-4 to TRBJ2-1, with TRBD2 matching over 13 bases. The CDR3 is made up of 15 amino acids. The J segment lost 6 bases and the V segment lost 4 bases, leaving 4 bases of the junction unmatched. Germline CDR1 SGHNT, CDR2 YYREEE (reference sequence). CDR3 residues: CASSGWTSGSNEQFF. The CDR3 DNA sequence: TGTGCCAGCAGCGGGTGGACTAGCGGGAGCAATGAGCAGTTCTTC.

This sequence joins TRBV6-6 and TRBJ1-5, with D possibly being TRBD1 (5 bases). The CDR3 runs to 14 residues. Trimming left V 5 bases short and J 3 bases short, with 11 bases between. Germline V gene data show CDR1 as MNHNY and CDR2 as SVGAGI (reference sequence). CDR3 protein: CASSPPGPNQPQHF. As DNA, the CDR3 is TGTGCCAGCAGTCCACCGGGACCCAATCAGCCCCAGCATTTT.

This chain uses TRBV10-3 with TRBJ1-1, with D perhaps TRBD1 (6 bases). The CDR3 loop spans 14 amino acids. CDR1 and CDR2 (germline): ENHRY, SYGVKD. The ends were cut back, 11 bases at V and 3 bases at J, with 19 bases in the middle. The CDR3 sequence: CAPGDGGEDTEAFF. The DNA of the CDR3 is TGTGCCCCGGGGGATGGGGGCGAGGACACTGAAGCTTTCTTT.

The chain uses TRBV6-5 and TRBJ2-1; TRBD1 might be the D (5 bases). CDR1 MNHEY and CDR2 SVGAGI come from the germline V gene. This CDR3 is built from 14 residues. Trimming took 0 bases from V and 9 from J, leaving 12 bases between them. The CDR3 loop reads CASSYSRTPGEQFF. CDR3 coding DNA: TGTGCCAGCAGTTACTCCCGGACACCGGGTGAGCAGTTCTTC.

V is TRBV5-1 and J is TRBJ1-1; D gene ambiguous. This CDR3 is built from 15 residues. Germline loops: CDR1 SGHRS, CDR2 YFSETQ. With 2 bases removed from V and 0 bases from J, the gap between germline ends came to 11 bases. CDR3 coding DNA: TGCGCCAGCAGCTTAGGAATCCCTATGAACACTGAAGCTTTCTTT. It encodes CASSLGIPMNTEAFF.

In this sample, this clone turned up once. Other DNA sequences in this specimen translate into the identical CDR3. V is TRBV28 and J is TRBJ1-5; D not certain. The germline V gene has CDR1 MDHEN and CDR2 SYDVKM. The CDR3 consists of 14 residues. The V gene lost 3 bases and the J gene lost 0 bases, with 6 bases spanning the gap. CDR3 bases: TGTGCCAGCAGTTTTAGGCCTAGCAATCAGCCCCAGCATTTT. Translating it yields CASSFRPSNQPQHF.

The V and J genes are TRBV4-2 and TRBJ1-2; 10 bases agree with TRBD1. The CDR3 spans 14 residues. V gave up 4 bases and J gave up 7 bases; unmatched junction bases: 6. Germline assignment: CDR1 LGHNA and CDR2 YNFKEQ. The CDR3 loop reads CASSPTGQGSGYTF. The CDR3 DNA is TGTGCCAGCAGCCCAACGGGACAGGGGAGTGGCTACACCTTC.

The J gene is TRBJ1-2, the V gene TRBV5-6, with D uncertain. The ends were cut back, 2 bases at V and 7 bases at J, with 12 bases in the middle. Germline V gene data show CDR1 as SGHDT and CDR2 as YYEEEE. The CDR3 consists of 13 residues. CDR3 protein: CASSFSRVLGYTF. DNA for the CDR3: TGTGCCAGCAGCTTTTCGAGGGTCCTTGGCTACACCTTC.

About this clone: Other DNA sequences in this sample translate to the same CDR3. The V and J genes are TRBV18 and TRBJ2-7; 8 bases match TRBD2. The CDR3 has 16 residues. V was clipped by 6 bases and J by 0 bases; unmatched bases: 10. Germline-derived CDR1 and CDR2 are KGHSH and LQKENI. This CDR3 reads CASSPGLAGSSYEQYF. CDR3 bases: TGTGCCAGCTCTCCCGGACTAGCCGGGAGCTCCTACGAGCAGTACTTC.

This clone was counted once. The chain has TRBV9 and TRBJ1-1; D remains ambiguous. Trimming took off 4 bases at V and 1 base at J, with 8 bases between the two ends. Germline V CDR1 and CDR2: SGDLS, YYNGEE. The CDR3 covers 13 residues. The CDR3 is CASSYGGNTEAFF. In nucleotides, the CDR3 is TGTGCCAGCAGCTACGGAGGGAACACTGAAGCTTTCTTT.

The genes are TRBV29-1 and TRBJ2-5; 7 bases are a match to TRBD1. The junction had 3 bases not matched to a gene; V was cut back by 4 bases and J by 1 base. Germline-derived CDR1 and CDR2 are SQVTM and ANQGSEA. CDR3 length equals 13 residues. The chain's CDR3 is CSVGGQSQETQYF. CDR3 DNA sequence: TGCAGCGTTGGGGGACAGTCCCAAGAGACCCAGTACTTC.

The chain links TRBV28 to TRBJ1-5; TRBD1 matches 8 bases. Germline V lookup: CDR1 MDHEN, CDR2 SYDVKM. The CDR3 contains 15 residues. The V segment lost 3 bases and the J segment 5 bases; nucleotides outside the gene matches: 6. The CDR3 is CASSFGTGNYQPQHF. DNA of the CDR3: TGTGCCAGCAGTTTCGGGACAGGAAATTATCAGCCCCAGCATTTT.

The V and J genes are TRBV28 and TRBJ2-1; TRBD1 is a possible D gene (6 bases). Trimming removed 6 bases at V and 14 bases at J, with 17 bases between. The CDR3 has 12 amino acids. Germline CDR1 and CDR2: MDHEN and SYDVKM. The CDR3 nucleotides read TGTGCCAGCAGGTTACAGGGTTCGCTGGAGTTCTTC. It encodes CASRLQGSLEFF.

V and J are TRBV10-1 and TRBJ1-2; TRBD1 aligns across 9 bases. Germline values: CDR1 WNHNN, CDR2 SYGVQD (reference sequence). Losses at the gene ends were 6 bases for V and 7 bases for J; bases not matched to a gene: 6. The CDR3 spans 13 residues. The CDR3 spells CASSSGQGSGYTF. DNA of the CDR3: TGCGCCAGCAGCTCGGGACAGGGATCTGGCTACACCTTC.

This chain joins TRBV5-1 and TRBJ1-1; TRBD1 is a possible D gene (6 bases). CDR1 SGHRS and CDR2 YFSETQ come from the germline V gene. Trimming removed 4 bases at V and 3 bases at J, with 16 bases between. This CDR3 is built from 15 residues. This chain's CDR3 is CASSGTGSPDTEAFF. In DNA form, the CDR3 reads TGCGCCAGCAGCGGTACAGGGTCCCCCGACACTGAAGCTTTCTTT.

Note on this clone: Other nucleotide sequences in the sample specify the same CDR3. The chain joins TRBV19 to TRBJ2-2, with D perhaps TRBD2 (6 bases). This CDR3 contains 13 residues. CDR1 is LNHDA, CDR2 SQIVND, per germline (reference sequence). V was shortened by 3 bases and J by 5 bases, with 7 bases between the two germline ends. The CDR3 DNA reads TGTGCCAGTAGTATTGGAGGGACCGGGGAGCTGTTTTTT. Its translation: CASSIGGTGELFF.

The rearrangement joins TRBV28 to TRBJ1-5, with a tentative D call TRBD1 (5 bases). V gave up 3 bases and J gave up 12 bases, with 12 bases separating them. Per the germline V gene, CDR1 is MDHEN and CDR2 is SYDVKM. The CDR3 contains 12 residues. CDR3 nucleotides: TGTGCCAGCAGTTTGGGGACCACCAGCCAGCATTTT. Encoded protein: CASSLGTTSQHF.

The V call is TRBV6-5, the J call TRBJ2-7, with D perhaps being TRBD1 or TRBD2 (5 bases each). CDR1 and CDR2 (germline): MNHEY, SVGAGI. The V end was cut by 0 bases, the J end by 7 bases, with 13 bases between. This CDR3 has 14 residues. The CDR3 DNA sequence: TGTGCCAGCAGTTACTCTCGGCAGGGAGATGAGCAGTACTTC. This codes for CASSYSRQGDEQYF.

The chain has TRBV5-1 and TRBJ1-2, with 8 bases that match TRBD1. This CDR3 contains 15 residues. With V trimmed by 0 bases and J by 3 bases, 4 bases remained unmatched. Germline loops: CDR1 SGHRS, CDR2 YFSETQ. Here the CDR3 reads CASSLAGGGHYGYTF. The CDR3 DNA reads TGCGCCAGCAGCTTGGCAGGGGGCGGCCACTATGGCTACACCTTC.

The CDR3 loop is CASSLGWAGANEKLFF. In DNA, the CDR3 is TGTGCCAGCAGCTTAGGGTGGGCCGGGGCTAATGAAAAACTGTTTTTT. The V and J genes are TRBV7-8 and TRBJ1-4; D ambiguous. CDR3 size: 16 residues. From germline, CDR1 is SGHVS and CDR2 FQNEAQ. V lost 1 base to trimming and J lost 3 bases, with 12 bases between them.